Each of the 20 T cell receptor beta chains below was sequenced from the same sample in a study of cytomegalovirus exposure and HLA in healthy donors. The PCR employed 60 Vbeta primers together with 13 Jbeta primers. The repertoire was sequenced with immunoSEQ multiplex PCR; TCRdb's copy has only in-frame clones and lacks some. The sample lists 130,000 or so clones, around 69% occurring once. The sequencing sample was made of PBMCs. Receptors were obtained from a middle-aged woman in good health and CMV-seropositive.

V is TRBV28 and J is TRBJ2-2, with a possible D match to TRBD2 (6 bases). The CDR3 consists of 13 residues. Between the trimmed V and J ends, which lost 5 bases and 4 bases, there was a span of 8 bases. The germline V gene has CDR1 MDHEN and CDR2 SYDVKM. The CDR3 loop reads CASSGSGTGELFF. The CDR3 DNA is TGTGCCAGCAGTGGTAGCGGCACCGGGGAGCTGTTTTTT.

The chain employs TRBV13 and TRBJ2-1; 8 bases agree with TRBD1. This CDR3 has 17 amino acids. Germline loops: CDR1 PRHDT, CDR2 FYEKMQ (reference sequence). V gave up 5 bases and J gave up 6 bases; unmatched junction bases: 15. CDR3 region: CASSPLSGQGFINEQFF. The CDR3 bases are TGTGCCAGCAGCCCCCTGAGTGGACAGGGTTTCATCAATGAGCAGTTCTTC. Full variable domain (outside the CDR3, taken from reference TRBV13 and TRBJ2-1): AAGVIQSPRHLIKEKRETATLKCYPIPRHDTVYWYQQGPGQDPQFLISFYEKMQSDKGSIPDRFSAQQFSDYHSELNMSSLELGDSALYFCASSPLSGQGFINEQFFGPGTRLTVL.

This chain connects TRBV7-2 to TRBJ2-1; D perhaps matches TRBD1 (6 bases). The germline V and J ends were trimmed by 6 bases and 4 bases, with 10 bases remaining between them. The CDR3 is made up of 13 amino acids. Germline-derived CDR1 and CDR2 are SGHTA and FQGNSA. The CDR3 sequence is CASRGQGYNEQFF. The CDR3 nucleotides read TGTGCCAGCAGGGGTCAGGGGTACAATGAGCAGTTCTTC.

The V gene is TRBV28, the J gene TRBJ2-7, with D possibly being TRBD1 (5 bases). This CDR3 spans 14 amino acids. V lost 5 bases and J 2 bases, leaving 13 bases between the germline ends. CDR1 MDHEN and CDR2 SYDVKM come from the germline V gene. This CDR3 reads CASSPRGQPYEQYF. The DNA of the CDR3 is TGTGCCAGCAGTCCCCGAGGACAACCCTACGAGCAGTACTTC.

The V call is TRBV28, the J call TRBJ2-7, with TRBD1 matching 10 bases. The germline CDR1 and CDR2 sequences are MDHEN and SYDVKM. The CDR3 has 15 residues. Losses at the gene ends were 7 bases for V and 3 bases for J; bases not matched to a gene: 9. In DNA, the CDR3 is TGTGCCAGCACCCTAGGACAGGGGGTAAACTACGAGCAGTACTTC. Encoded protein: CASTLGQGVNYEQYF.

This chain's CDR3 is CASTPTGNSNQPQHF. The CDR3 nucleotides read TGTGCCAGTACCCCGACAGGTAATAGCAATCAGCCCCAGCATTTT. This chain uses TRBV19 with TRBJ1-5, with TRBD1 as a possible D gene (6 bases). Looked up from germline, CDR1 is LNHDA and CDR2 is SQIVND (reference sequence). With 7 bases removed from V and 0 bases from J, the gap between germline ends came to 13 bases. CDR3 length: 15 residues.

The chain links TRBV29-1 to TRBJ1-2, with a tentative D call TRBD1 (5 bases). CDR3 length: 15 amino acids. Germline loops: CDR1 SQVTM, CDR2 ANQGSEA. V lost 6 bases and J 0 bases, leaving 17 bases between the germline ends. The DNA for the CDR3 is TGCAGCGTGGGCGGGGACCTCCTTACTAACTATGGCTACACCTTC. Encoded protein: CSVGGDLLTNYGYTF.

This clone has just a few counts. The chain joins TRBV5-1 to TRBJ1-1, with 9 bases that match TRBD1. J gave up 7 bases and V 0 bases, and 4 bases lay outside the gene matches. The CDR3 runs to 14 residues. Germline CDR1 and CDR2: SGHRS and YFSETQ. Here the CDR3 reads CASSLAPGQGEAFF. DNA of the CDR3: TGCGCCAGCAGCTTGGCTCCGGGACAGGGTGAAGCTTTCTTT.

This clone appeared a few times. The chain links TRBV15 to TRBJ2-5, with 7 nucleotides matching TRBD1. CDR1 is LNHNV and CDR2 is YYDKDF in the germline V gene (reference sequence). This CDR3 contains 15 residues. V shed 7 bases and J 5 bases; nucleotides not matched to a gene: 13. CDR3 sequence (DNA): TGTGCCACCACCCCGGACAGGCTCCCCCGGGAGACCCAGTACTTC. This sequence encodes CATTPDRLPRETQYF.

The V gene is TRBV18, the J gene TRBJ1-1, with a possible D match to TRBD1 (5 bases). V was shortened by 0 bases and J by 6 bases, with 8 bases between the two germline ends. The germline V gene has CDR1 KGHSH and CDR2 LQKENI. The CDR3 is 13 amino acids. The CDR3 DNA reads TGTGCCAGCTCACCACCCCAGGGCCCTGAAGCTTTCTTT. Amino acids: CASSPPQGPEAFF.

The chain has TRBV27 and TRBJ2-3, with D possibly being TRBD2 (5 bases). Trimming pared 2 bases from V and 2 bases from J, leaving 8 bases between. CDR3 length: 14 residues. The V gene's germline CDR1 is MNHEY and CDR2 SMNVEV (reference sequence). This chain's CDR3 is CASSLGLSTDTQYF. The CDR3 nucleotides are TGTGCCAGCAGTTTAGGACTTTCCACAGATACGCAGTATTTT.

The chain couples TRBV6-5 to TRBJ2-5, with D maybe TRBD2 (6 bases). The assigned J gene may be wrong: the sequence end matches TRBJ2-7 better. Germline values: CDR1 MNHEY, CDR2 SVGAGI. The CDR3 sequence is 16 residues long. DNA for the CDR3: TGTGCCAGCAGTTACTTGCGGGGCGCGGGGAGGTACGAGCAGTACTTC. It translates to CASSYLRGAGRYEQYF.

The chain recombines TRBV7-8 with TRBJ1-5, with 7 bases matching TRBD1. In germline, CDR1 is SGHVS, CDR2 FQNEAQ. The CDR3 runs to 15 residues. Trimming removed 2 bases from V and 5 bases from J; junction bases left unmatched: 6. In nucleotides, the CDR3 is TGTGCCAGCAGCTTACGAAATCAGGGGGATCAGCCCCAGCATTTT. Its protein product is CASSLRNQGDQPQHF.

This clone has more than one count but fewer than ten. The CDR3 DNA sequence: TGCGCCAGCAAAGTAGAACAGTTGAACACTGAAGCTTTCTTT. Protein sequence: CASKVEQLNTEAFF. J is TRBJ1-1 and V is TRBV5-1; D remains unclear. Germline CDR1 and CDR2: SGHRS and YFSETQ. V lost 6 bases and J lost 0, with 12 bases in between. The CDR3 totals 14 residues.

V and J are TRBV5-1 and TRBJ2-3; TRBD2 agrees at 8 bases. CDR3 length: 15 residues. Germline CDR1 SGHRS, CDR2 YFSETQ. With 3 bases clipped from V and 6 bases from J, the junction kept 9 bases outside the gene matches. CDR3 loop: CASSSGVAGYDTQYF. DNA for the CDR3: TGCGCCAGCAGCTCCGGAGTAGCGGGGTATGATACGCAGTATTTT.

This chain links TRBV9 with TRBJ2-3; 10 bases agree with TRBD2. The CDR3 contains 14 residues. Looked up from germline, CDR1 is SGDLS and CDR2 is YYNGEE. The junction had 1 base not matched to a gene; V was cut back by 2 bases and J by 4 bases. CDR3 DNA: TGTGCCAGCAGCGTGACTAGCGGGCCAGATACGCAGTATTTT. Translation: CASSVTSGPDTQYF.

The J gene is TRBJ2-3, the V gene TRBV5-1; 10 nucleotides match TRBD1. Germline V CDR1 and CDR2: SGHRS, YFSETQ. The CDR3 loop spans 15 amino acids. Trimming took 4 bases from V and 6 from J; bases not matched to a gene: 8. In DNA, the CDR3 is TGCGCCAGCAGCGCGGCGGGACAGGGGTACGATACGCAGTATTTT. Translating gives CASSAAGQGYDTQYF.

The CDR3 DNA reads as TGCGCCAGCAGCTTGTGGGACAGGGGTTTTGAGCAGTTCTTC. It codes for CASSLWDRGFEQFF. The chain couples TRBV5-1 to TRBJ2-1; 10 bases match TRBD1. Germline lookup yields CDR1 SGHRS and CDR2 YFSETQ. The CDR3 is 14 residues long. The ends lost 1 base at V and 9 bases at J; junction bases unmatched: 4.

The V gene is TRBV6-1, the J gene TRBJ2-7; TRBD2 matches 7 bases. The V segment lost 1 base and the J segment 1 base; nucleotides outside the gene matches: 7. There are 16 residues in the CDR3. Germline CDR1 and CDR2: MNHNS and SASEGT. CDR3 region: CASSEDLAVTSYEQYF. The CDR3 coding sequence is TGTGCCAGCAGTGAAGACCTAGCGGTTACATCCTACGAGCAGTACTTC.

In this sample, this clone turned up a few times. The V and J genes are TRBV2 and TRBJ2-5; perhaps TRBD1 as D (6 bases). V lost 8 bases and J lost 2, with 15 bases in between. Germline V gene data show CDR1 as SNHLY and CDR2 as FYNNEI. This CDR3 is built from 14 residues. Written as DNA, the CDR3 is TGTGCCAGCGGAGCTACAGGGATTCAAGAGACCCAGTACTTC. The encoded protein is CASGATGIQETQYF.